This T cell receptor beta chain was retrieved from a study of CD8 T cells in ankylosing spondylitis (dated by TCRdb to 2015 to 2018). As for the study more broadly: The study set out to find disease-linked TCR variants by profiling T cell receptor beta repertoires in ankylosing spondylitis patients and healthy donors. In total, the full study cohort was made up of about 110 healthy donors and approximately 27 ankylosing spondylitis patients. Peripheral blood was sampled, and synovial fluid was additionally collected from ankylosing spondylitis patients. The study at large found these results: In peripheral blood, the disease-linked clones were found at relatively low frequencies and had a CD8+ phenotype. The disease-linked clones were reported to be significantly enriched in matched synovial fluid samples from ankylosing spondylitis patients. Some of the motif variants had been reported before in the synovial fluid and blood of reactive arthritis patients, a finding that suggests common disease-initiation mechanisms. A TCR beta motif of several highly homologous amino acid variants appeared characteristic of blood from ankylosing spondylitis patients.

This clonotype has a handful of counts. Its antigen remains unidentified. Base quality data are lacking; no much larger clone is found one base away. V was cut back by 2 bases and J by 6 bases, leaving a gap of 17 bases between them. CDR1 ENHRY and CDR2 SYGVKD are derived from the germline V gene. Reading from cysteine to phenylalanine, the CDR3 counts 15 amino acids. Just the 45-base CDR3 DNA is kept, in frame starting at base 1. Sequencing relied on an Illumina HiSeq 2500. Quantitative 5'-RACE with molecular barcodes was the method used to prepare the TCR beta libraries. The authors' pipeline ran thus. A new computational method, built on a probabilistic model of VDJ rearrangement, was used to identify disease-linked TCR variants. The public reads were quality trimmed at Q25 with fastp and then assembled into clones with MiXCR by TCRdb, keeping productive beta chains. When rows share a CDR3 protein, they turn into one entry using the most common DNA and genes. TCRdb, rather than the study authors, made the V and J calls. This sample comprises some 840,000 distinct CDR3 sequences, roughly 12% of them detected only once. Clones ranked in the top ten supply 0.51% of the sample.

The specimen was blood, either unsorted or a sorted T cell fraction (not recorded which). Recombination joined TRBV10-3 with TRBJ2-7; the D gene identity is not certain. The origin of this receptor is a male donor with ankylosing spondylitis. The CDR3: CAISEPKGRTREQYF. The DNA sequence is given as TGTGCCATCAGTGAGCCTAAGGGAAGGACGCGCGAGCAGTACTTC.